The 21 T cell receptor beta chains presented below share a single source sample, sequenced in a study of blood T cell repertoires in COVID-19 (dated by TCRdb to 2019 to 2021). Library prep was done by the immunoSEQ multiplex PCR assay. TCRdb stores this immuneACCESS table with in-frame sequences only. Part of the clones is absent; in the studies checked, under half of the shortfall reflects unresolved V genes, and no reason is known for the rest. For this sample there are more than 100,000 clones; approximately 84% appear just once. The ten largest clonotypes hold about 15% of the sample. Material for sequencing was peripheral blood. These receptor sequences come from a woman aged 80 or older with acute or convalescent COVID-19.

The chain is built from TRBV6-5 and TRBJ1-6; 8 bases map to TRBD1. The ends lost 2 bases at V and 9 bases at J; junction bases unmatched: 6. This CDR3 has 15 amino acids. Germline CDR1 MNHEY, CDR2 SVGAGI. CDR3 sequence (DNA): TGTGCCAGCAGTTACGCGACAGGGGATCGTTCACCCCTCCACTTT. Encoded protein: CASSYATGDRSPLHF.

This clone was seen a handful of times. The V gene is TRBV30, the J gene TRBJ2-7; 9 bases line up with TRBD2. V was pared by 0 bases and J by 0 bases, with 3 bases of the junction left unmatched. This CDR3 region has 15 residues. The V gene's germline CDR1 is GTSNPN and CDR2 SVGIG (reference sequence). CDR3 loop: CAWSVLAGGSYEQYF. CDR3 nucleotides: TGTGCCTGGAGTGTACTAGCGGGCGGCTCCTACGAGCAGTACTTC.

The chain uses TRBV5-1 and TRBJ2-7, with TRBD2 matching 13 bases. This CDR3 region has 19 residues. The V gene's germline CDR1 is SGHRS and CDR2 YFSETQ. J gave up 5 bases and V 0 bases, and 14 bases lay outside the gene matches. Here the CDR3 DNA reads TGCGCCAGCAGCTTGGGTACAGGGTTGGGACTAGCGGGAAGGAACGAGCAGTACTTC. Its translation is CASSLGTGLGLAGRNEQYF.

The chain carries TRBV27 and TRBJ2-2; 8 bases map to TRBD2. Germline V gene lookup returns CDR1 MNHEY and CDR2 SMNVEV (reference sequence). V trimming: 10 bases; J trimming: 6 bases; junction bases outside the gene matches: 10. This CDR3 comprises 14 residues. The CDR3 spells CATQAGGKAGELFF. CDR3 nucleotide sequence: TGTGCCACCCAGGCGGGGGGAAAGGCCGGGGAGCTGTTTTTT.

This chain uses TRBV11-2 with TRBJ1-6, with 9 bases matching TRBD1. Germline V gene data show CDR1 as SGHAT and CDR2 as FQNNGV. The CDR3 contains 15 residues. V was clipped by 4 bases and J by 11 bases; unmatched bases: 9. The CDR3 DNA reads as TGTGCCAGCAGCTCGGGACAGGGTGCGAGCACACCCCTCCACTTT. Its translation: CASSSGQGASTPLHF.

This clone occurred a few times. The CDR3 spells CASSFGTGTGNTIYF. CDR3 sequence (DNA): TGTGCCAGCAGCTTTGGGACAGGGACTGGAAACACCATATATTTT. The chain employs TRBV7-2 and TRBJ1-3; 9 nucleotides agree with TRBD1. V dropped 3 bases and J dropped 2; count of bases not matched to a gene: 2. In germline, CDR1 is SGHTA, CDR2 FQGNSA. The CDR3 contains 15 residues.

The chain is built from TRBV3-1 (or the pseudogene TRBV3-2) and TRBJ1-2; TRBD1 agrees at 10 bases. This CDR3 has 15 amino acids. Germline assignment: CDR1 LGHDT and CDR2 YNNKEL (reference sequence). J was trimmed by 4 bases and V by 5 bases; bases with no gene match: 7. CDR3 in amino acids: CASSSGGTGAYGYTF. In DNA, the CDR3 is TGTGCCAGCAGCTCCGGGGGGACAGGGGCCTATGGCTACACCTTC.

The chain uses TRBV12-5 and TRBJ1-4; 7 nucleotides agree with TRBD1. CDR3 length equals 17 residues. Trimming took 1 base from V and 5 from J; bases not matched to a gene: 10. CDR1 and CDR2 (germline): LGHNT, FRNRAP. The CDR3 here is CASGLATPGTANEKLFF. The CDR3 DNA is TGTGCTAGTGGTTTGGCCACCCCCGGGACAGCGAATGAAAAACTGTTTTTT.

The CDR3 sequence: CASSTGQAGTDTQYF. The DNA of the CDR3 is TGTGCCAGCAGCACTGGACAGGCGGGCACAGATACGCAGTATTTT. This chain connects TRBV5-4 to TRBJ2-3, with TRBD1 identical over 7 bases. J lost 1 base, V lost 4 bases, and 6 bases had no gene match. CDR3 length: 15 residues. The germline gives CDR1 SGHNT, CDR2 YYREEE (reference sequence).

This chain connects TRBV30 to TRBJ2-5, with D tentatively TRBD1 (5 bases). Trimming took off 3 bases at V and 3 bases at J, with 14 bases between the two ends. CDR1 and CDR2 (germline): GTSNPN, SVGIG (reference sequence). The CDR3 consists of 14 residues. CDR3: CAWRRTGSKETQYF. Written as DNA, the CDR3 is TGTGCCTGGAGACGAACAGGATCTAAAGAGACCCAGTACTTC.

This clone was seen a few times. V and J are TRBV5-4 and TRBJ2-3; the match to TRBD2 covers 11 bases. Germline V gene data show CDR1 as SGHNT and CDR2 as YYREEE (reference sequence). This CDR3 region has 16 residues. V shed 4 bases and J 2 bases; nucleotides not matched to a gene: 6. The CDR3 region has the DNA TGTGCCAGCAGCCCAGGGACTAGCGGCTTCACAGATACGCAGTATTTT. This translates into CASSPGTSGFTDTQYF. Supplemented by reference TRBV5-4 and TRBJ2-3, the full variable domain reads ETGVTQSPTHLIKTRGQQVTLRCSSQSGHNTVSWYQQALGQGPQFIFQYYREEENGRGNFPPRFSGLQFPNYSSELNVNALELDDSALYLCASSPGTSGFTDTQYFGPGTRLTVL.

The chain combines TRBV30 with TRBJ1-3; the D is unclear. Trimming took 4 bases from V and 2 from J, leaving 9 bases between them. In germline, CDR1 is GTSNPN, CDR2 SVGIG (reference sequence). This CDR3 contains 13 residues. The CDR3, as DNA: TGTGCCTGGACAGTGACAACTGGAAACACCATATATTTT. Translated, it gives CAWTVTTGNTIYF.

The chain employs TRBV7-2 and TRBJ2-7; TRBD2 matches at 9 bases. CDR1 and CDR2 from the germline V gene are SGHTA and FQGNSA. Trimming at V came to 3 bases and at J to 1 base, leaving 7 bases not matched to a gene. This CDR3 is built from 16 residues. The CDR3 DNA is TGTGCCAGCAGCTTGTTCCGGACTAGCGCGTCCTACGAGCAGTACTTC. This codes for CASSLFRTSASYEQYF.

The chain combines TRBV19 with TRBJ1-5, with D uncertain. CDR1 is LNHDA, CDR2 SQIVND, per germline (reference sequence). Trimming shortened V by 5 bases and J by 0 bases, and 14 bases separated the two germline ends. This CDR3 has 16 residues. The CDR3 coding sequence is TGTGCCAGTAGTTGGGAGGCAGCGTATAGCAATCAGCCCCAGCATTTT. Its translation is CASSWEAAYSNQPQHF.

The CDR3 sequence: CAWSVLSGKNIQYF. Here the CDR3 DNA reads TGTGCCTGGAGTGTACTTTCGGGGAAAAACATTCAGTACTTC. The J gene is TRBJ2-4, the V gene TRBV30, with D possibly matching TRBD2 (5 bases). CDR3 size: 14 residues. V lost 0 bases to trimming and J lost 4 bases, with 10 bases between them. The germline V gene has CDR1 GTSNPN and CDR2 SVGIG (reference sequence).

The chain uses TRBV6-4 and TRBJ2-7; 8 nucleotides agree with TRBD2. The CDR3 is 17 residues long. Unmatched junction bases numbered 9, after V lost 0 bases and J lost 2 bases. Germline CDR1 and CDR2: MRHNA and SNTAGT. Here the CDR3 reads CASSDSVVAGLPYEQYF. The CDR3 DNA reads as TGTGCCAGCAGTGACTCGGTGGTAGCGGGGCTTCCCTACGAGCAGTACTTC.

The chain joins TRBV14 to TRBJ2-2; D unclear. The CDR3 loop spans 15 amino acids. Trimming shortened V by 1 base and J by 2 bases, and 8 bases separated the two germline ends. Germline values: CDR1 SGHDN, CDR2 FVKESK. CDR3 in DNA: TGTGCCAGCAGCCAAGTGTCGCTAAACACCGGGGAGCTGTTTTTT. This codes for CASSQVSLNTGELFF.

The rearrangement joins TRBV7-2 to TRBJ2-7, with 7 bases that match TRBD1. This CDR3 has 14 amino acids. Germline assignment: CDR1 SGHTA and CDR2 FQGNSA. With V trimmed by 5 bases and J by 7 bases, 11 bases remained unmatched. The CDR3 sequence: CASSPRGLPLEQYF. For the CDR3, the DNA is TGTGCCAGCAGCCCTAGGGGGCTTCCCCTGGAGCAGTACTTC.

The CDR3 sequence is CASSPRSAGQVIEAFF. The CDR3 DNA is TGTGCCAGCAGCCCCCGATCAGCAGGGCAGGTTATTGAAGCTTTCTTT. The gene calls are TRBV7-2 and TRBJ1-1; weak D call: TRBD1 (5 bases). V lost 5 bases and J 7 bases, leaving 23 bases between the germline ends. CDR1 is SGHTA and CDR2 is FQGNSA in the germline V gene. The CDR3 sequence is 16 residues long.

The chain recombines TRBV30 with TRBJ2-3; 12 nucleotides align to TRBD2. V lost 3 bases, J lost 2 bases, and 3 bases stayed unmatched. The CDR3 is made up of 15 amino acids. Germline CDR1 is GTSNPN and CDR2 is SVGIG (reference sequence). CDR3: CAWRGLAGLTDTQYF. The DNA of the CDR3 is TGTGCCTGGAGAGGACTAGCGGGACTCACAGATACGCAGTATTTT.

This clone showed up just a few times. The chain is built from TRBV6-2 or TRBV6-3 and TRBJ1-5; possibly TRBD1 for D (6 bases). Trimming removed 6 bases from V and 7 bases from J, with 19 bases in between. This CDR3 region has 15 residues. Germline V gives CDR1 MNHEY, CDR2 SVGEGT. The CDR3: CASSTVGGLEQPQHF. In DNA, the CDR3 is TGTGCCAGCAGCACTGTCGGGGGGCTTGAGCAGCCCCAGCATTTT.